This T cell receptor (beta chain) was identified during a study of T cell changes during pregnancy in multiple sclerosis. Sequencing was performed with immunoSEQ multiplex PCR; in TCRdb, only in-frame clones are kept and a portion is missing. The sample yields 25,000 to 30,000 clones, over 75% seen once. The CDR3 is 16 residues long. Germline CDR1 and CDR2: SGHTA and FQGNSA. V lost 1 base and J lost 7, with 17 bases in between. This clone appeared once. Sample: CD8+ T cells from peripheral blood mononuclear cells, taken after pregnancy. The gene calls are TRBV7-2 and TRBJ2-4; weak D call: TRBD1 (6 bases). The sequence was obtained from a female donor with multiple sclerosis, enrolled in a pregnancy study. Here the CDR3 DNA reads TGTGCCAGCAGCTTAGTTTCCGAGGGGGTTGGGAACATTCAGTACTTC. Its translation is CASSLVSEGVGNIQYF.